This entry lists 26 T cell receptor beta chains sequenced from one sample in a study of T cell repertoires in aging, cancer and after chemotherapy. Rearranged V-D-J TRB sequences were amplified with a mixed TRB-A/B primer pool. Using its own MiXCR run on the multiplex PCR reads, TCRdb lists one record per CDR3 protein. The data contain around 13,000 distinct CDR3 sequences, roughly 26% of them seen just once; the ten biggest clones take up 2.6%. TCR beta rearrangements were amplified from peripheral blood genomic DNA. The sample taken for sequencing was blood. These receptors were collected from a human donor in good health.

A remark on this clonotype: This could be a read error, since a much larger clone is one nucleotide away. The rearrangement uses TRBV11-2 and TRBJ2-7; 7 bases match TRBD1. The CDR3 is 16 amino acids. The germline V gene has CDR1 SGHAT and CDR2 FQNNGV. The CDR3 region has the DNA TGTGACAGCAGCACCCACCCCGCGACAGGGTGGTACGAGCAGTACTTC. It codes for CDSSTHPATGWYEQYF.

This clonotype was recorded a few times. The genes are TRBV12-3 or TRBV12-4 and TRBJ2-7; 7 positions agree with TRBD2. V trimming: 5 bases; J trimming: 2 bases; junction bases outside the gene matches: 3. The CDR3 is 13 residues long. DNA of the CDR3: TGTGCCAGCAGTCCTAGCGGAACCTACGAGCAGTACGTC. It yields the protein CASSPSGTYEQYV.

This clonotype was seen a few times. The chain links TRBV7-9 to TRBJ2-7; TRBD2 might be the D (6 bases). The CDR3 length is 15 residues. Trimming took off 5 bases at V and 7 bases at J, with 21 bases between the two ends. CDR1 and CDR2 from the germline V gene are SEHNR and FQNEAQ (reference sequence). The CDR3 DNA reads TGTGCCAGCAGCCTGACCGGGACTCGGCCCAGGGAGCAGTACTTC. The encoded protein is CASSLTGTRPREQYF.

This clonotype was seen a handful of times. CDR3 nucleotide sequence: TGCAGCGGCCACAGGGGGGGGAACACTGAAGCTTTCTTT. Translating gives CSGHRGGNTEAFF. The chain uses TRBV29-1 and TRBJ1-1, with 8 bases identical to TRBD1. This CDR3 spans 13 amino acids. Germline V CDR1 and CDR2: SQVTM, ANQGSEA. V lost 7 bases and J lost 1; bases outside the gene matches: 5. Combining the CDR3 with reference TRBV29-1 and TRBJ1-1 gives the whole variable domain SAVISQKPSRDICQRGTSLTIQCQVDSQVTMMFWYRQQPGQSLTLIATANQGSEATYESGFVIDKFPISRPNLTFSTLTVSNMSPEDSSIYLCSGHRGGNTEAFFGQGTRLTVV.

The chain joins TRBV20-1 to TRBJ1-5; possibly TRBD1 for D (5 bases). CDR3 length: 17 amino acids. V was clipped by 1 base and J by 0 bases, with 16 bases between them. CDR1 is DFQATT and CDR2 is SNEGSKA in the germline V gene (reference sequence). This CDR3 reads CSARVPGRSYSNQPQHF. CDR3 bases: TGCAGTGCTAGAGTTCCAGGGAGGAGCTATAGCAATCAGCCCCAGCATTTT.

The chain recombines TRBV6-1 with TRBJ1-4; 8 nucleotides agree with TRBD1. CDR1 and CDR2 from the germline V gene are MNHNS and SASEGT. The CDR3 spans 13 residues. V shed 8 bases and J 7 bases; nucleotides not matched to a gene: 6. The CDR3 nucleotides are TGTGCCAGCCAAACAGGGGGTCCTGAAAAACTGTTTTTT. Translation: CASQTGGPEKLFF.

The chain links TRBV6-2 or TRBV6-3 to TRBJ2-7; 7 bases agree with TRBD1. The junction had 6 bases not matched to a gene; V was cut back by 4 bases and J by 0 bases. Germline lookup yields CDR1 MNHEY and CDR2 SVGEGT. The CDR3 contains 15 residues. The CDR3 DNA reads TGTGCCAGCAGTTCCACGACAGGGAACTCCTACGAGCAGTACTTC. The encoded protein is CASSSTTGNSYEQYF.

This clonotype was seen a few times. The chain employs TRBV6-5 and TRBJ2-7; 9 nucleotides match TRBD1. CDR3 length: 16 residues. V dropped 0 bases and J dropped 0; count of bases not matched to a gene: 3. The germline V gene encodes CDR1 MNHEY and CDR2 SVGAGI. The CDR3 DNA sequence: TGTGCCAGCAGTTACTCGGCGACAGGGGGCTCCTACGAGCAGTACTTC. Its translation is CASSYSATGGSYEQYF.

The V and J genes are TRBV19 and TRBJ1-5, with D unclear. Germline V gene lookup returns CDR1 LNHDA and CDR2 SQIVND (reference sequence). The CDR3 spans 14 residues. The V and J ends lost 10 bases and 1 base respectively, with 14 bases between them. The CDR3 sequence is CATKEHVSNQPQHF. Here the CDR3 DNA reads TGTGCCACGAAGGAACACGTAAGCAATCAGCCCCAGCATTTT.

This clonotype was recorded a few times. The genes are TRBV24-1 and TRBJ1-1; TRBD1 agrees at 8 bases. The CDR3 is 13 residues long. The V and J ends lost 9 bases and 4 bases, in that order; junction bases with no gene match: 6. Germline V CDR1 and CDR2: KGHDR, SFDVKD. The CDR3 loop is CATGGQGTTEAFF. DNA of the CDR3: TGTGCCACCGGTGGACAGGGAACCACTGAAGCTTTCTTT.

This clonotype is labeled medium-sized (0.01 to 0.1%). The chain joins TRBV29-1 to TRBJ1-3; D is unresolved. The V and J ends lost 6 bases and 0 bases respectively, with 6 bases between them. This CDR3 contains 12 residues. The germline V gene has CDR1 SQVTM and CDR2 ANQGSEA. DNA for the CDR3: TGCAGCGTCAGGTACTCTGGAAACACCATATATTTT. This sequence encodes CSVRYSGNTIYF.

The rearrangement joins TRBV10-3 to TRBJ2-2, with D perhaps being TRBD1 or TRBD2 (6 bases each). The CDR3 runs 19 residues. Germline V CDR1 and CDR2: ENHRY, SYGVKD. V gave up 0 bases and J gave up 2 bases, with 19 bases separating them. CDR3 residues: CAISESARGQGRNTGELFF. DNA of the CDR3: TGTGCCATCAGTGAGTCGGCCCGGGGGCAGGGGAGAAACACCGGGGAGCTGTTTTTT.

This clonotype was observed a few times. This chain links TRBV18 with TRBJ2-7; D may correspond to TRBD1 or TRBD2 (5 bases each). Germline values: CDR1 KGHSH, CDR2 LQKENI. V lost 3 bases, J lost 5 bases, and 11 bases lay in between. This CDR3 is built from 13 residues. CDR3 in amino acids: CASSPRGFHEQYF. The CDR3 DNA reads TGTGCCAGCTCACCCCGGGGCTTCCACGAGCAGTACTTC.

For this clonotype: A junction boundary mismatches the germline segment, possibly from a read error. The chain has TRBV7-9 and TRBJ2-7, with a possible D match to TRBD1 (6 bases). Germline CDR1 SEHNR, CDR2 FQNEAQ (reference sequence). The CDR3 covers 13 residues. The CDR3 nucleotides read TGTGCCAGCAGCCAACTGGAACCCAGGGGAAGTTATTTC. The encoded protein is CASSQLEPRGSYF. Together with reference TRBV7-9 and TRBJ2-7, the CDR3 gives the full variable domain: DTGVSQNPRHKITKRGQNVTFRCDPISEHNRLYWYRQTLGQGPEFLTYFQNEAQLEKSRLLSDRFSAERPKGSFSTLEIQRTEQGDSAMYLCASSQLEPRGSYFGPGTRLTVT.

By share, this clonotype ranks as medium-sized (0.01 to 0.1%). The J gene is TRBJ2-7, the V gene TRBV6-5; TRBD1 matches at 8 bases. The CDR3 extends over 14 amino acids. V shed 4 bases, J shed 2 bases, and the junction held 4 bases outside the gene matches. Germline CDR1 is MNHEY and CDR2 is SVGAGI. CDR3 in amino acids: CASSSGQGPYEQYF. The CDR3 DNA is TGTGCCAGCAGTTCCGGACAGGGTCCCTACGAGCAGTACTTC.

This chain joins TRBV7-2 and TRBJ1-2; D may be TRBD1 (6 bases). Looked up from germline, CDR1 is SGHTA and CDR2 is FQGNSA. The CDR3 covers 13 residues. Trimming removed 3 bases at V and 6 bases at J, with 11 bases between. CDR3 DNA sequence: TGTGCCAGCAGCTTCAGCAGGGGCCATGGCTACACCTTC. Amino acids: CASSFSRGHGYTF.

The rearrangement uses TRBV20-1 and TRBJ1-1, with D possibly TRBD1 on 5 matching bases. This CDR3 spans 15 amino acids. Germline CDR1 DFQATT, CDR2 SNEGSKA (reference sequence). The germline V and J ends were trimmed by 2 bases and 0 bases, with 13 bases remaining between them. CDR3 sequence reads: CSARHGAGMNTEAFF. Written as DNA, the CDR3 is TGCAGTGCTAGACACGGCGCAGGGATGAACACTGAAGCTTTCTTT.

This clonotype was recorded a few times. V usage is TRBV25-1 and J usage is TRBJ1-6; D is ambiguous. V shed 7 bases and J shed 8 bases, with 12 bases lying between them. CDR3 length: 13 amino acids. In germline, CDR1 is MGHDK, CDR2 SYGVNS. This CDR3 is CASTLRYDSPLHF. The CDR3 bases are TGTGCCAGCACCCTCCGGTACGATTCACCCCTCCACTTT. Full variable domain (remainder filled in from reference TRBV25-1 and TRBJ1-6): EADIYQTPRYLVIGTGKKITLECSQTMGHDKMYWYQQDPGMELHLIHYSYGVNSTEKGDLSSESTVSRIRTEHFPLTLESARPSHTSQYLCASTLRYDSPLHFGNGTRLTVT.

By sample share, this clonotype is medium-sized (0.01 to 0.1%). This sequence joins TRBV6-5 and TRBJ1-1; D unresolved. The CDR3 runs 14 residues. The germline V and J ends were trimmed by 2 bases and 6 bases, with 13 bases remaining between them. The germline V gene encodes CDR1 MNHEY and CDR2 SVGAGI. The CDR3 is CASSYRNIKAEAFF. The CDR3 nucleotides read TGTGCCAGCAGTTACCGGAACATTAAGGCTGAAGCTTTCTTT.

This clonotype was counted between two and nine times. The chain is built from TRBV7-2 and TRBJ1-1; D not resolved. Germline V CDR1 and CDR2: SGHTA, FQGNSA. Trimming shortened V by 5 bases and J by 4 bases, and 11 bases separated the two germline ends. The CDR3 loop spans 13 amino acids. CDR3 sequence reads: CASSKMQATEAFF. The CDR3 DNA is TGTGCCAGCAGCAAAATGCAGGCCACTGAAGCTTTCTTT. The variable domain in full, with the rest retrieved from reference TRBV7-2 and TRBJ1-1, is GAGVSQSPSNKVTEKGKDVELRCDPISGHTALYWYRQSLGQGLEFLIYFQGNSAPDKSGLPSDRFSAERTGGSVSTLTIQRTQQEDSAVYLCASSKMQATEAFFGQGTRLTVV.

For this clonotype: A much larger clone lies one base from this, so it may be a read error. The chain joins TRBV29-1 to TRBJ1-5; D is uncertain. The CDR3 has 12 residues. Trimming pared 2 bases from V and 9 bases from J, leaving 11 bases between. Germline lookup yields CDR1 SQVTM and CDR2 ANQGSEA. The CDR3 here is CSVESHSGPQHF. CDR3 nucleotide sequence: TGCAGCGTTGAATCTCACTCTGGGCCCCAGCATTTT.

The chain links TRBV12-3 or TRBV12-4 to TRBJ1-3; no firm D call. The CDR3 length is 15 residues. Trimming took 1 base from V and 2 from J, leaving 9 bases between them. The CDR3 reads CASSLGQNAGNTIYF. In DNA, the CDR3 is TGTGCCAGCAGTTTAGGGCAGAACGCTGGAAACACCATATATTTT.

This clonotype was seen a handful of times. The V and J genes are TRBV6-5 and TRBJ2-1; tentatively, D is TRBD2 (6 bases). This CDR3 spans 16 amino acids. Germline lookup yields CDR1 MNHEY and CDR2 SVGAGI. V dropped 7 bases and J dropped 7 bases, with 23 bases sitting between them. The CDR3 DNA reads TGTGCCAGCACCTTCTCGTGGGGGGTCGATGGGAATGAGCAGTTCTTC. This encodes CASTFSWGVDGNEQFF.

This clonotype was seen only a few times. The chain has TRBV27 and TRBJ1-5; TRBD1 is a possible D gene (6 bases). V was clipped by 5 bases and J by 2 bases, with 16 bases between them. The CDR3 is made up of 16 amino acids. Germline V CDR1 and CDR2: MNHEY, SMNVEV (reference sequence). The CDR3 reads CASSPQGVLRNQPQHF. Written as DNA, the CDR3 is TGTGCCAGCAGTCCACAGGGTGTACTGCGCAATCAGCCCCAGCATTTT.

As regards this clonotype: Relative to the germline gene, one junction end is altered; a read error may explain this. V usage is TRBV4-2 and J usage is TRBJ2-7, with D uncertain. The CDR3 loop spans 12 amino acids. The V gene's germline CDR1 is LGHNA and CDR2 YNFKEQ. The CDR3 nucleotides read TGCGCCAGCAGCCAAGATCCTCGCGAGCAGTACTTC. The encoded protein is CASSQDPREQYF.

In regard to this clonotype: This sequence may be a read error, since a much larger clone differs from it by one base. V is TRBV7-3 and J is TRBJ1-6; 7 positions match TRBD1. The CDR3 length is 14 residues. The germline V gene encodes CDR1 SGHTA and CDR2 FQGTGA. After removal of 10 bases from V and 8 bases from J, the junction contained 11 bases not matched to a gene. The CDR3 coding sequence is TGTGCCAACAAAGCTTGGGACAGATATTCACCCCTCCACTTT. It translates to CANKAWDRYSPLHF.